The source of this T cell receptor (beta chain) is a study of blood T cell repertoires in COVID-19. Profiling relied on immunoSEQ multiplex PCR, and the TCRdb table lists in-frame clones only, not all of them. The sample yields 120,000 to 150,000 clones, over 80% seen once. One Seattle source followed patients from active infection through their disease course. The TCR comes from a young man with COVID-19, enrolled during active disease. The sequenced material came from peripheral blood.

CDR3 residues: CSVEASGPRQFF. As DNA, the CDR3 is TGCAGCGTTGAGGCTAGCGGGCCACGGCAGTTCTTC. The V gene is TRBV29-1, the J gene TRBJ2-1; TRBD2 agrees at 8 bases. After removal of 3 bases from V and 12 bases from J, the junction contained 7 bases not matched to a gene. Germline V gene data show CDR1 as SQVTM and CDR2 as ANQGSEA. This CDR3 is 12 amino acids long.